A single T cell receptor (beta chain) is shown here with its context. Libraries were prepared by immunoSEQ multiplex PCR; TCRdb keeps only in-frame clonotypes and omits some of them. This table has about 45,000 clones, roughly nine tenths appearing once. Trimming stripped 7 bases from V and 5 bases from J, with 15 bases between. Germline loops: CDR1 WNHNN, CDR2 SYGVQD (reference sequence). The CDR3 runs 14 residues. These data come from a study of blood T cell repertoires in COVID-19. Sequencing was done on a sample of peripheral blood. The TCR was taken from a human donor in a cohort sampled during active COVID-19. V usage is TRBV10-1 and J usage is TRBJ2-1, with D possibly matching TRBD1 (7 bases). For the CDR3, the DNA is TGCGCCAGCATGGAGGGGGCTAAAGACAATGAGCAGTTCTTC. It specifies CASMEGAKDNEQFF.